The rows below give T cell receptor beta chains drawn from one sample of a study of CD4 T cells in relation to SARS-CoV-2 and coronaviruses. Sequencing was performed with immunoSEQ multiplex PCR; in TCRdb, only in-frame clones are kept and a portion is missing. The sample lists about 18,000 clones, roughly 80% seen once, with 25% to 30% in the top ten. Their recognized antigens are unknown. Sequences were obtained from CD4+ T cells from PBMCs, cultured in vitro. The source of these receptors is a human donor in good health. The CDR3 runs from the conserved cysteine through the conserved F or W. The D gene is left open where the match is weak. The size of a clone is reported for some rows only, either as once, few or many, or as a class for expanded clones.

CASSLVSKPGANVLTF,TGTGCCAGCAGCTTGGTATCAAAACCTGGGGCCAACGTCCTGACTTTC,.,TRBV5-4,.,TRBJ2-6
CSARMSGLQYF,TGCAGTGCCCGGATGTCGGGTCTGCAGTACTTC,.,TRBV20-1,.,TRBJ2-7
CASSQATSRVSYEQYF,TGTGCCAGCAGCCAAGCCACTTCCAGGGTCTCCTACGAGCAGTACTTC,.,TRBV4-2,once,TRBJ2-7
CASSIGTGRMNTEAFF,TGTGCCAGTAGTATCGGTACAGGGCGCATGAACACTGAAGCTTTCTTT,.,TRBV19,.,TRBJ1-1
CASSSVGMYGYTF,TGTGCCAGCAGTTCCGTGGGAATGTATGGCTACACCTTC,.,TRBV28,few,TRBJ1-2
CASTQGQGWAGELFF,TGTGCCAGCACCCAGGGACAGGGATGGGCCGGGGAGCTGTTTTTT,TRBD1,TRBV6-6,.,TRBJ2-2
CASSLNGRARGYTF,TGTGCCAGCAGTTTAAATGGGAGGGCACGGGGCTACACCTTC,.,TRBV6-5,.,TRBJ1-2
CASSLFIDGNEKLFF,TGTGCCAGCAGCTTGTTCATCGACGGTAATGAAAAACTGTTTTTT,.,TRBV5-4,.,TRBJ1-4
CASSSGTGANTEAFF,TGTGCCAGCAGTTCCGGGACAGGGGCGAACACTGAAGCTTTCTTT,TRBD1,TRBV6-5,once,TRBJ1-1
CASSTTDRSEAFF,TGCGCCAGCAGCACAACTGACAGAAGCGAAGCTTTCTTT,.,TRBV5-1,.,TRBJ1-1
CASSVGSGSGNTIYF,TGTGCCAGCAGTGTGGGTTCTGGCTCTGGAAACACCATATATTTT,.,TRBV2,.,TRBJ1-3
CATSDSDRALDGYTF,TGTGCCACCAGTGATTCCGACAGGGCGTTGGATGGCTACACCTTC,TRBD1,TRBV24-1,.,TRBJ1-2
CASSPPRAGGMETQYF,TGTGCCAGCAGCCCTCCTAGGGCGGGAGGAATGGAGACCCAGTACTTC,TRBD2,TRBV7-9,.,TRBJ2-5
CAISQGEASFNIQYF,TGTGCCATCAGCCAAGGGGAGGCTAGCTTTAACATTCAGTACTTC,.,TRBV10-3,.,TRBJ2-4
CASSKGQTDTQYF,TGTGCCAGTAGTAAGGGACAGACAGATACGCAGTATTTT,TRBD1,TRBV19,.,TRBJ2-3
CASSRGGGEFQPQHF,TGTGCCAGCAGCCGGGGTGGAGGGGAGTTTCAGCCCCAGCATTTT,.,TRBV3-1/TRBV3-2,few,TRBJ1-5
CATSGSSSTNYGYTF,TGTGCCACCAGTGGGAGCTCCTCGACAAACTATGGCTACACCTTC,.,TRBV24-1,.,TRBJ1-2
CASSESGTPYKNIQYF,TGTGCCAGCAGTGAATCCGGGACACCATACAAAAACATTCAGTACTTC,.,TRBV25-1,few,TRBJ2-4
CASSVGREGYNEQFF,TGTGCCAGCAGCGTCGGGAGGGAGGGCTACAATGAGCAGTTCTTC,TRBD2,TRBV5-4,.,TRBJ2-1
CASSLSALASTDTQYF,TGTGCCAGCAGCTTATCGGCCCTAGCCAGCACAGATACGCAGTATTTT,.,TRBV7-8,once,TRBJ2-3
CASSQGGGLARAKNIQYF,TGTGCCAGCAGCCAGGGGGGGGGACTTGCCCGGGCCAAAAACATTCAGTACTTC,TRBD2,TRBV14,once,TRBJ2-4
CASSDRQGATGELFF,TGCGCCAGCAGTGATCGGCAGGGGGCCACCGGGGAGCTGTTTTTT,TRBD1,TRBV10-1,.,TRBJ2-2
CSVDRGTGELFF,TGCAGCGTTGATCGTGGGACCGGGGAGCTGTTTTTT,.,TRBV29-1,.,TRBJ2-2
CASSQGTGDQPQHF,TGTGCCAGCAGCCAAGGGACAGGGGATCAGCCCCAGCATTTT,TRBD1,TRBV3-1/TRBV3-2,few,TRBJ1-5
CASSGTGIYEQYF,TGTGCCAGCAGCGGGACAGGGATCTACGAGCAGTACTTC,TRBD1,TRBV2,.,TRBJ2-7
CASSLALSGFLNSGANVLTF,TGTGCCAGCAGCTTAGCCTTGTCAGGGTTCTTAAACTCTGGGGCCAACGTCCTGACTTTC,.,TRBV7-6,.,TRBJ2-6
CASSYSKDRSYEQYF,TGTGCCAGCAGTTACTCGAAGGACAGATCTTACGAGCAGTACTTC,.,TRBV6-6,.,TRBJ2-7
CASSELWPRAFF,TGTGCCAGCAGTGAATTGTGGCCTCGGGCTTTCTTT,.,TRBV2,large,TRBJ1-1
CASSQGGTDTQYF,TGTGCCAGCAGCCAGGGTGGGACAGATACGCAGTATTTT,.,TRBV3-1/TRBV3-2,.,TRBJ2-3
CASSRTRGPRDEQFF,TGTGCCAGCAGCCGAACCAGAGGTCCCCGGGATGAGCAGTTCTTC,.,TRBV14,.,TRBJ2-1
CASSFLGASLAKNIQYF,TGTGCCAGCAGTTTCCTAGGAGCCTCATTAGCCAAAAACATTCAGTACTTC,.,TRBV28,.,TRBJ2-4
CASSPDALETQYF,TGTGCCAGCTCACCCGACGCGTTAGAGACCCAGTACTTC,.,TRBV18,.,TRBJ2-5
CASRPGPTGSVYEQYF,TGTGCCAGCAGGCCGGGTCCGACAGGGTCGGTTTACGAGCAGTACTTC,TRBD1,TRBV7-8,few,TRBJ2-7
CASSVGLYTDTQYF,TGTGCCAGCAGCGTAGGACTTTACACAGATACGCAGTATTTT,.,TRBV9,once,TRBJ2-3
CASSLTSGSGEQYF,TGCGCCAGCAGCTTGACTAGCGGGAGCGGCGAGCAGTACTTC,TRBD2,TRBV5-1,.,TRBJ2-7
CASSSQGYEQYF,TGTGCCAGCAGCTCACAGGGCTACGAGCAGTACTTC,.,TRBV7-6,.,TRBJ2-7
CAWGLGARGTGELFF,TGTGCCTGGGGGCTTGGGGCGCGGGGCACCGGGGAGCTGTTTTTT,.,TRBV30,.,TRBJ2-2
CASSLVRGQGAEAFF,TGTGCCAGCAGCTTGGTACGGGGGCAGGGGGCAGAAGCTTTCTTT,TRBD1,TRBV5-4,.,TRBJ1-1
CASRTLAGVTDTQYF,TGTGCCAGCAGGACCCTAGCGGGAGTAACAGATACGCAGTATTTT,TRBD2,TRBV6-5,.,TRBJ2-3
CASSETSGTYNEQFF,TGTGCCAGCAGCGAAACTAGCGGGACCTACAATGAGCAGTTCTTC,TRBD2,TRBV4-2,.,TRBJ2-1
CASSQWTRITDTQYF,TGTGCCAGCAGCCAATGGACCCGTATCACAGATACGCAGTATTTT,.,TRBV3-1/TRBV3-2,.,TRBJ2-3
CAISEKGQGFTGELFF,TGTGCCATCAGTGAAAAAGGACAGGGGTTCACCGGGGAGCTGTTTTTT,TRBD1,TRBV10-3,.,TRBJ2-2